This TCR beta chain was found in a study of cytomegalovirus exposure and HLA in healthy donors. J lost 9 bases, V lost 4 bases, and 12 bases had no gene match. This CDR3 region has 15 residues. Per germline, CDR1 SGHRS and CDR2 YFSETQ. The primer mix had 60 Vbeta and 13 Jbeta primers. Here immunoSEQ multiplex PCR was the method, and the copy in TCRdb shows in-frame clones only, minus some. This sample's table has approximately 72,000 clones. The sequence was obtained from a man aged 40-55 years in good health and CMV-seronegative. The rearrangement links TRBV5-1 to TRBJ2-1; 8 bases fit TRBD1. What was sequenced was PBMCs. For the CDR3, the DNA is TGCGCCAGCAGCCCTGGGACAGGCGGGCATCCTGAGCAGTTCTTC. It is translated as CASSPGTGGHPEQFF.